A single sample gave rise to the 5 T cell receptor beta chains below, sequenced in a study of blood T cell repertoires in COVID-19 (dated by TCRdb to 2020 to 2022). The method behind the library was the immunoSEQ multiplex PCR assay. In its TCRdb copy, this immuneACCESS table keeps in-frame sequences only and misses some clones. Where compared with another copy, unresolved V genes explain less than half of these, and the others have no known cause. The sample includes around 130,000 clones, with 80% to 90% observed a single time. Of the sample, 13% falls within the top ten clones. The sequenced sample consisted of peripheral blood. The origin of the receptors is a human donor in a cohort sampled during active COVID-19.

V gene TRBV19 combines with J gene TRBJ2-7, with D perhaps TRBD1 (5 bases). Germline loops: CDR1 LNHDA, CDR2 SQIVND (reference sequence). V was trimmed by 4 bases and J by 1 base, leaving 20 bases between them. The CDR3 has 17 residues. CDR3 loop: CASSTTIHRIDSYEQYF. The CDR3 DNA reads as TGTGCCAGTAGTACCACCATCCACAGGATCGATTCCTACGAGCAGTACTTC.

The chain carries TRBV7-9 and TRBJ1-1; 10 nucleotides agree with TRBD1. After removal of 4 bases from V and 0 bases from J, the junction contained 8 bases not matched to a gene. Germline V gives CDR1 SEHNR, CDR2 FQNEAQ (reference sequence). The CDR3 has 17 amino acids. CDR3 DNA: TGTGCCAGCAGCTCGGTTCCGGGACAGGGGATGAACACTGAAGCTTTCTTT. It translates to CASSSVPGQGMNTEAFF.

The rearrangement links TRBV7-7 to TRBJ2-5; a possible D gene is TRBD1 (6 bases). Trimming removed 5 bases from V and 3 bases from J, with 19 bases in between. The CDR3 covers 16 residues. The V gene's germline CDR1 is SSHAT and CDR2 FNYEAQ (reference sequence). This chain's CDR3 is CASSPSGRTAKETQYF. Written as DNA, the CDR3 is TGTGCCAGCAGCCCATCGGGGCGGACAGCTAAAGAGACCCAGTACTTC.

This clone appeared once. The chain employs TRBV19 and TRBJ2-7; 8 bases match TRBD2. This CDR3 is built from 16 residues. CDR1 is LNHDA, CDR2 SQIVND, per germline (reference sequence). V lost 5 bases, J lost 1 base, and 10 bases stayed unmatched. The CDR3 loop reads CASSPRTSQRSYEQYF. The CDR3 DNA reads TGTGCCAGTAGTCCTCGGACTAGCCAAAGATCCTACGAGCAGTACTTC.

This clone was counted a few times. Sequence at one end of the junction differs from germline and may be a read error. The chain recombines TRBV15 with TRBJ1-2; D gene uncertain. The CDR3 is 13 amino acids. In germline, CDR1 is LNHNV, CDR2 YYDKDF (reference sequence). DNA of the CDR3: TGTGCCACCCGCAGTACGCGCGTTTTTGGCTACACCTTC. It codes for CATRSTRVFGYTF.